The 28 T cell receptor beta chains below were found in one sample sequenced in a study of T cells after somatic rescue of genetic block. Profiling relied on immunoSEQ multiplex PCR, and the TCRdb table lists in-frame clones only, not all of them. The sample consists of roughly 120,000 clones, around nine tenths of them appearing once. Sequencing was carried out using peripheral blood mononuclear cells (PBMCs). The receptor source for this set is a woman younger than 35.

J is TRBJ2-3 and V is TRBV5-1, with D possibly matching TRBD2 (6 bases). Germline-derived CDR1 and CDR2 are SGHRS and YFSETQ. The CDR3 is 15 residues long. V was pared by 0 bases and J by 5 bases, with 13 bases between. The CDR3 spells CASSLELGGVDTQYF. CDR3 in DNA: TGCGCCAGCAGCTTGGAATTGGGGGGTGTAGATACGCAGTATTTT.

V gene TRBV4-2 combines with J gene TRBJ2-2; a weak D match, TRBD1 (6 bases). The CDR3 has 19 residues. From germline, CDR1 is LGHNA and CDR2 YNFKEQ. V was trimmed by 0 bases and J by 1 base, leaving 18 bases between them. This chain's CDR3 is CASSQDHRVYAQNTGELFF. The CDR3 nucleotides are TGTGCCAGCAGCCAAGATCACAGGGTTTACGCGCAGAACACCGGGGAGCTGTTTTTT.

The rearrangement joins TRBV6-6 to TRBJ1-1; 7 nucleotides agree with TRBD1. V trimming: 5 bases; J trimming: 1 base; junction bases outside the gene matches: 7. Germline CDR1 MNHNY, CDR2 SVGAGI (reference sequence). CDR3 size: 15 residues. The CDR3 DNA sequence: TGTGCCAGCAGTGCTACTGGGGACAGGAACACTGAAGCTTTCTTT. Translating gives CASSATGDRNTEAFF.

This chain joins TRBV6-5 and TRBJ2-5, with TRBD2 matching over 14 bases. CDR1 is MNHEY and CDR2 is SVGAGI in the germline V gene. This CDR3 has 16 residues. The ends lost 1 base at V and 3 bases at J; junction bases unmatched: 1. CDR3 DNA sequence: TGTGCCAGCAGTTACTGGGGACTAGCGGGGGAAGAGACCCAGTACTTC. Translating gives CASSYWGLAGEETQYF.

V and J are TRBV29-1 and TRBJ2-1, with D perhaps TRBD1 (5 bases). V was clipped by 5 bases and J by 4 bases, with 12 bases between them. This CDR3 is built from 13 residues. CDR1 and CDR2 from the germline V gene are SQVTM and ANQGSEA. The chain's CDR3 is CSVRGNGYNEQFF. The DNA of the CDR3 is TGCAGCGTTAGGGGAAACGGGTACAATGAGCAGTTCTTC.

V usage is TRBV7-2 and J usage is TRBJ1-5, with D unresolved. Germline V gene data show CDR1 as SGHTA and CDR2 as FQGNSA. Trimming cost V 5 bases and J 0 bases, with 11 bases left between them. The CDR3 is 15 amino acids. CDR3 loop: CASSPGVYSNQPQHF. The CDR3, as DNA: TGTGCCAGCAGCCCTGGGGTGTATAGCAATCAGCCCCAGCATTTT.

V is TRBV9 and J is TRBJ2-5; D not certain. Germline CDR1 is SGDLS and CDR2 is YYNGEE. This CDR3 region has 14 residues. With 3 bases removed from V and 5 bases from J, the gap between germline ends came to 14 bases. In DNA, the CDR3 is TGTGCCAGCAGCGCTCATAGCAGGTCCGAGACCCAGTACTTC. Translating gives CASSAHSRSETQYF.

V and J are TRBV14 and TRBJ1-5; 7 positions match TRBD1. Trimming took 4 bases from V and 6 from J; bases not matched to a gene: 18. The CDR3 is 18 residues long. Germline-derived CDR1 and CDR2 are SGHDN and FVKESK. The CDR3 reads CASSPPRDSHQPGQPQHF. CDR3 sequence (DNA): TGTGCCAGCAGCCCCCCCCGGGACAGCCACCAACCCGGTCAGCCCCAGCATTTT.

The CDR3 here is CASSARDRVSEQYF. The CDR3 DNA sequence: TGTGCCAGTAGTGCCCGGGACAGGGTGAGTGAGCAGTACTTC. The gene calls are TRBV19 and TRBJ2-7; 9 nucleotides line up with TRBD1. The CDR3 totals 14 residues. V lost 5 bases, J lost 7 bases, and 9 bases stayed unmatched. Germline lookup yields CDR1 LNHDA and CDR2 SQIVND (reference sequence).

The chain has TRBV11-2 and TRBJ2-3, with 10 bases that match TRBD2. The CDR3 loop spans 17 amino acids. V lost 4 bases, J lost 0 bases, and 7 bases stayed unmatched. The germline CDR1 and CDR2 sequences are SGHAT and FQNNGV. In nucleotides, the CDR3 is TGTGCCAGCAGCTCACCGACTAGCGGGCCTAGCACAGATACGCAGTATTTT. Translating it yields CASSSPTSGPSTDTQYF.

The V gene is TRBV20-1, the J gene TRBJ2-5; D ambiguous. Trimming pared 5 bases from V and 5 bases from J, leaving 9 bases between. The CDR3 is 11 residues long. Germline CDR1 is DFQATT and CDR2 is SNEGSKA (reference sequence). The CDR3 region has the DNA TGCAGTGCTCCCTTAGGGGAGACCCAGTACTTC. This sequence encodes CSAPLGETQYF.

This rearrangement joins TRBV7-2 to TRBJ2-5; D not resolved. In germline, CDR1 is SGHTA, CDR2 FQGNSA. Between the trimmed V and J ends, which lost 5 bases and 2 bases, there was a span of 18 bases. The CDR3 consists of 16 residues. The CDR3 DNA follows: TGTGCCAGCAGCCCCCACCGACGGACGATGCAAGAGACCCAGTACTTC. Its translation: CASSPHRRTMQETQYF. The whole variable domain, filled in from reference TRBV7-2 and TRBJ2-5, reads GAGVSQSPSNKVTEKGKDVELRCDPISGHTALYWYRQSLGQGLEFLIYFQGNSAPDKSGLPSDRFSAERTGGSVSTLTIQRTQQEDSAVYLCASSPHRRTMQETQYFGPGTRLLVL.

The chain recombines TRBV2 with TRBJ1-4; D perhaps matches TRBD1 (6 bases). CDR1 is SNHLY and CDR2 is FYNNEI in the germline V gene. The CDR3 loop spans 14 amino acids. Trimming shortened V by 4 bases and J by 8 bases, and 14 bases separated the two germline ends. Written as DNA, the CDR3 is TGTGCCAGCAGTGGGGGGCAGGGTGGCGAAAAACTGTTTTTT. This sequence encodes CASSGGQGGEKLFF.

The chain recombines TRBV4-2 with TRBJ1-4, with D perhaps matching TRBD1 (5 bases). This CDR3 contains 14 residues. With 5 bases removed from V and 8 bases from J, the gap between germline ends came to 15 bases. The germline gives CDR1 LGHNA, CDR2 YNFKEQ. The CDR3 bases are TGTGCCAGCAGCACGGGGGGGAAGGGGGAAAAACTGTTTTTT. Protein: CASSTGGKGEKLFF.

The chain has TRBV11-3 and TRBJ1-1, with 10 bases lining up with TRBD1. The V gene's germline CDR1 is SGHNT and CDR2 YENEEA. CDR3 length: 15 amino acids. V shed 5 bases, J shed 0 bases, and the junction held 3 bases outside the gene matches. DNA of the CDR3: TGTGCCAGCAGCCCGACAGGGGGCTTGAACACTGAAGCTTTCTTT. Its translation is CASSPTGGLNTEAFF.

The rearrangement links TRBV9 to TRBJ2-1, with TRBD1 identical over 7 bases. V lost 2 bases to trimming and J lost 4 bases; unmatched junction nucleotides: 3. Germline lookup yields CDR1 SGDLS and CDR2 YYNGEE. This CDR3 contains 14 residues. CDR3 sequence (DNA): TGTGCCAGCAGCGTCCAGACAGGGTACAATGAGCAGTTCTTC. Translating gives CASSVQTGYNEQFF.

The V and J genes are TRBV2 and TRBJ2-5, with no clear D. CDR1 SNHLY and CDR2 FYNNEI come from the germline V gene. V dropped 5 bases and J dropped 4 bases, with 8 bases sitting between them. This CDR3 region has 12 residues. CDR3 DNA: TGTGCCAGCAGTCGCCAAGGAGAGACCCAGTACTTC. Encoded protein: CASSRQGETQYF.

The V and J genes are TRBV7-2 and TRBJ1-5; D is undetermined. The CDR3 is 13 residues long. Germline V gene lookup returns CDR1 SGHTA and CDR2 FQGNSA. Deletions cut 3 bases from V and 5 bases from J, with 8 bases between. CDR3 residues: CASSFYTDQPQHF. The CDR3 nucleotides read TGTGCCAGCAGCTTCTACACAGATCAGCCCCAGCATTTT.

This chain connects TRBV18 to TRBJ1-1; no clear D. The CDR3 is 12 amino acids. V was clipped by 3 bases and J by 2 bases, with 4 bases between them. Germline CDR1 KGHSH, CDR2 LQKENI. CDR3: CASSPTNTEAFF. The CDR3 DNA follows: TGTGCCAGCTCACCCACAAACACTGAAGCTTTCTTT.

The rearrangement uses TRBV5-1 and TRBJ2-2; D call uncertain. The V end was cut by 6 bases, the J end by 8 bases, with 17 bases between. Germline-derived CDR1 and CDR2 are SGHRS and YFSETQ. This CDR3 region has 14 residues. CDR3 amino acids: CASTTTTPEGELFF. CDR3 nucleotide sequence: TGCGCCAGCACCACAACGACCCCGGAGGGGGAGCTGTTTTTT.

The V and J genes are TRBV28 and TRBJ2-7; D assignment may be TRBD1 or TRBD2 (5 bases each). The CDR3 has 15 residues. The germline V and J ends were trimmed by 3 bases and 3 bases, with 15 bases remaining between them. The germline V gene encodes CDR1 MDHEN and CDR2 SYDVKM. The CDR3 region is CASSFGTDSVYEQYF. Here the CDR3 DNA reads TGTGCCAGCAGTTTTGGGACCGACAGCGTCTACGAGCAGTACTTC.

The genes are TRBV10-1 and TRBJ2-5; tentative D call: TRBD2 (6 bases). The CDR3 contains 15 residues. With 4 bases removed from V and 1 base from J, the gap between germline ends came to 13 bases. Germline lookup yields CDR1 WNHNN and CDR2 SYGVQD (reference sequence). In DNA form, the CDR3 reads TGCGCCAGCAGTGCGGGGGATAGCTCCCAAGAGACCCAGTACTTC. This translates into CASSAGDSSQETQYF.

This chain joins TRBV7-9 and TRBJ2-1, with D possibly being TRBD1 or TRBD2 (5 bases each). This CDR3 has 12 amino acids. The ends were cut back, 1 base at V and 9 bases at J, with 7 bases in the middle. Germline V CDR1 and CDR2: SEHNR, FQNEAQ (reference sequence). Written as DNA, the CDR3 is TGTGCCAGCAGCTTAGGAGGGACTGAGCAGTTCTTC. Translation: CASSLGGTEQFF.

V gene TRBV5-1 combines with J gene TRBJ2-1; D is ambiguous. The CDR3 loop spans 15 amino acids. V was shortened by 0 bases and J by 3 bases, with 10 bases between the two germline ends. CDR1 SGHRS and CDR2 YFSETQ come from the germline V gene. DNA for the CDR3: TGCGCCAGCAGCTTGGGGTTCCAAGGCTACAATGAGCAGTTCTTC. Amino acids: CASSLGFQGYNEQFF. The complete variable domain, with remaining parts taken from reference TRBV5-1 and TRBJ2-1, reads KAGVTQTPRYLIKTRGQQVTLSCSPISGHRSVSWYQQTPGQGLQFLFEYFSETQRNKGNFPGRFSGRQFSNSRSEMNVSTLELGDSALYLCASSLGFQGYNEQFFGPGTRLTVL.

The V and J genes are TRBV6-1 and TRBJ2-7; 9 nucleotides match TRBD1. The V gene end was trimmed by 6 bases and the J gene end by 3 bases; junction bases not matched to a gene: 3. Looked up from germline, CDR1 is MNHNS and CDR2 is SASEGT. This CDR3 is 13 amino acids long. The CDR3 nucleotides are TGTGCCAGCAGGACAGGGGGAGTCTACGAGCAGTACTTC. Protein: CASRTGGVYEQYF.

This clone appeared a single time. The V and J genes are TRBV10-3 and TRBJ2-3; 8 nucleotides line up with TRBD2. Germline values: CDR1 ENHRY, CDR2 SYGVKD. The CDR3 has 16 amino acids. Trimming at V came to 6 bases and at J to 7 bases, leaving 15 bases not matched to a gene. The CDR3 sequence: CAISPTGGLAINTQYF. Here the CDR3 DNA reads TGTGCCATCAGCCCCACGGGTGGACTAGCCATTAATACGCAGTATTTT.

This chain uses TRBV5-1 with TRBJ1-1; no reliable D call. The CDR3 runs to 15 residues. Germline V gene sequence: CDR1 SGHRS, CDR2 YFSETQ. Trimming left V 0 bases short and J 5 bases short, with 14 bases between. The CDR3 nucleotides are TGCGCCAGCAGCTTGGATTCCACGCGTGGGACTGAAGCTTTCTTT. Amino acids: CASSLDSTRGTEAFF.

The J gene is TRBJ1-4, the V gene TRBV6-1; possible D gene TRBD1, 5 bases. CDR3 length: 15 amino acids. Germline V gene data show CDR1 as MNHNS and CDR2 as SASEGT. V lost 6 bases and J lost 7, with 18 bases in between. CDR3 loop: CASRLQGGAGEKLFF. The CDR3 DNA follows: TGTGCCAGCAGACTCCAGGGAGGGGCAGGTGAAAAACTGTTTTTT.